This passage covers 8 T cell receptor beta chains from one sample sequenced in a study of type 1 regulatory T cells. General observations from the study: Type 1 regulatory T cells had a more restricted TCR repertoire than non-type 1 regulatory T cells.

The antigens these receptors bind are not known. One entry per CDR3 protein, called by TCRdb with MiXCR from the reads. This table has 70,000 or so distinct CDR3 sequences, 20% to 25% appearing once. Sequences were obtained from cultured type 1 regulatory T (Tr1) cells, either the whole culture or a sorted fraction (not recorded which). These receptors originate from a human donor in good health.

As for this clonotype: The junction shows a germline mismatch at one end, possibly a read error. J is TRBJ2-5 and V is TRBV7-7, with 11 positions matching TRBD2. There are 17 residues in the CDR3. Germline V lookup: CDR1 SSHAT, CDR2 FNYEAQ (reference sequence). The CDR3 DNA sequence: TGTGCTAGCAGCCCGACCGGACTAGCGGGCGGCGGAGAGACCCAGTACTTC. Its translation: CASSPTGLAGGGETQYF. Together with reference TRBV7-7 and TRBJ2-5, the CDR3 gives the full variable domain: GAGVSQSPRYKVTKRGQDVTLRCDPISSHATLYWYQQALGQGPEFLTYFNYEAQPDKSGLPSDRFSAERPEGSISTLTIQRTEQRDSAMYRCASSPTGLAGGGETQYFGPGTRLLVL.

This clonotype was picked up a small number of times. The rearrangement links TRBV2 to TRBJ1-1, with D uncertain. Germline values: CDR1 SNHLY, CDR2 FYNNEI. Trimming removed 8 bases from V and 10 bases from J, with 17 bases in between. This CDR3 is 12 amino acids long. The DNA for the CDR3 is TGTGCCAGCGGATACGAAAGGTCAGGAGCTTTCTTT. Protein sequence: CASGYERSGAFF.

This clonotype was picked up a small number of times. This chain uses TRBV28 with TRBJ2-4; TRBD2 agrees at 7 bases. The CDR3 contains 15 residues. J lost 6 bases, V lost 6 bases, and 11 bases had no gene match. Germline V gene sequence: CDR1 MDHEN, CDR2 SYDVKM. CDR3 in amino acids: CASSRWGTKINIQYF. CDR3 nucleotides: TGTGCCAGCAGCCGATGGGGGACTAAGATAAACATTCAGTACTTC.

The J gene is TRBJ2-1, the V gene TRBV14; 13 bases agree with TRBD2. Germline V gives CDR1 SGHDN, CDR2 FVKESK. V trimming: 4 bases; J trimming: 6 bases; junction bases outside the gene matches: 9. The length of the CDR3 is 17 residues. The CDR3 DNA reads TGTGCCAGCAGCCCGGGACTAGCGGGATTAGTGGGCAATGAGCAGTTCTTC. Translated, it gives CASSPGLAGLVGNEQFF. Drawing the rest from reference TRBV14 and TRBJ2-1, the complete variable domain is EAGVTQFPSHSVIEKGQTVTLRCDPISGHDNLYWYRRVMGKEIKFLLHFVKESKQDESGMPNNRFLAERTGGTYSTLKVQPAELEDSGVYFCASSPGLAGLVGNEQFFGPGTRLTVL.

The V gene is TRBV6-1, the J gene TRBJ2-7; 7 positions match TRBD1. V was clipped by 7 bases and J by 3 bases; unmatched bases: 6. The CDR3 extends over 13 amino acids. Per germline, CDR1 MNHNS and CDR2 SASEGT. DNA of the CDR3: TGTGCCAGCACCCTGGGACAGCGCTACGAGCAGTACTTC. Translating it yields CASTLGQRYEQYF.

The chain carries TRBV9 and TRBJ2-1, with TRBD2 matching 10 bases. Germline lookup yields CDR1 SGDLS and CDR2 YYNGEE. J lost 5 bases, V lost 0 bases, and 5 bases had no gene match. The CDR3 totals 16 residues. CDR3 DNA sequence: TGTGCCAGCAGCGTAGGACGGACTAGCGGAAACAATGAGCAGTTCTTC. It translates to CASSVGRTSGNNEQFF.

V gene TRBV20-1 combines with J gene TRBJ2-3, with D maybe TRBD2 (6 bases). The CDR3 has 12 amino acids. Germline V CDR1 and CDR2: DFQATT, SNEGSKA (reference sequence). The V and J ends lost 4 bases and 6 bases respectively, with 11 bases between them. The CDR3 is CSATDRGDTQYF. The CDR3 nucleotides read TGCAGTGCTACAGATCGGGGGGATACGCAGTATTTT.

This clonotype has a handful of counts. The chain couples TRBV5-6 to TRBJ2-2; the match to TRBD1 covers 9 bases. V lost 2 bases to trimming and J lost 5 bases; unmatched junction nucleotides: 4. Germline values: CDR1 SGHDT, CDR2 YYEEEE. The CDR3 sequence is 15 residues long. For the CDR3, the DNA is TGTGCCAGCAGCTTCAGGACAGGGGTGACCGGGGAGCTGTTTTTT. It translates to CASSFRTGVTGELFF.